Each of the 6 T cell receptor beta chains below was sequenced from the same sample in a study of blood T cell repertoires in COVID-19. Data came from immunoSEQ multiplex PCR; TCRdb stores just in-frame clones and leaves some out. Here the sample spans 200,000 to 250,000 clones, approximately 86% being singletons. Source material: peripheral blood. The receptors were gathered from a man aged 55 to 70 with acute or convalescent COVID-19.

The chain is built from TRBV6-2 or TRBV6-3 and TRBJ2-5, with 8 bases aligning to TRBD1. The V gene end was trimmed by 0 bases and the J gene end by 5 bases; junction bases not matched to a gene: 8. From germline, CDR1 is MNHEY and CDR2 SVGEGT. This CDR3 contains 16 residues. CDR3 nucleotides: TGTGCCAGCAGTTACTCCTCCTCAGGGGGCTGGGAGACCCAGTACTTC. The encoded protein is CASSYSSSGGWETQYF.

CDR3 loop: CASSEPGGQTDTQYF. DNA for the CDR3: TGTGCCAGCAGTGAGCCAGGGGGTCAAACAGATACGCAGTATTTT. The J gene is TRBJ2-3, the V gene TRBV25-1; 7 nucleotides line up with TRBD1. V gave up 3 bases and J gave up 3 bases; unmatched junction bases: 6. Per germline, CDR1 MGHDK and CDR2 SYGVNS. This CDR3 has 15 residues.

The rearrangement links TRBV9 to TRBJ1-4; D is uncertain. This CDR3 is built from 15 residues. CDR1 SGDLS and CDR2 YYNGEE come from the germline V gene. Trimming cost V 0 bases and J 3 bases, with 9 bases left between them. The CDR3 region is CASSVDTSANEKLFF. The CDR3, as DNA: TGTGCCAGCAGCGTAGATACCTCGGCTAATGAAAAACTGTTTTTT.

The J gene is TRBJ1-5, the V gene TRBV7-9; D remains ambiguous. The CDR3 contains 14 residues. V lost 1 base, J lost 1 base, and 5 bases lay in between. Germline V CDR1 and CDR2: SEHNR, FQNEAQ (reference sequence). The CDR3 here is CASSLGHSNQPQHF. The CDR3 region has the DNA TGTGCCAGCAGCTTAGGACACAGCAATCAGCCCCAGCATTTT.

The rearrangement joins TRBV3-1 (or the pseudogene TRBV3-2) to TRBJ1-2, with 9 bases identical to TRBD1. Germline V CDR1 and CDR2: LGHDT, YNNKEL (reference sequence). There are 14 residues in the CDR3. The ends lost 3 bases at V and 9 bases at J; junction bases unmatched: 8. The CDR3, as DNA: TGTGCCAGCAGCCAGGGACAGGGAGAAGGTCGCTACACCTTC. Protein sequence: CASSQGQGEGRYTF.

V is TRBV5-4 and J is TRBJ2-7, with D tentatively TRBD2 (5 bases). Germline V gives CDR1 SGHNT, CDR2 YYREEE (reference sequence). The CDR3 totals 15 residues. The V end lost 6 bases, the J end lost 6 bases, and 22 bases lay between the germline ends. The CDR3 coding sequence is TGTGCCAGCACCCTAGCCCCGGACGGAGCTGGCGAGCAGTACTTC. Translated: CASTLAPDGAGEQYF.